This T cell receptor (beta chain) was recovered during a study of blood T cell repertoires in COVID-19. In the study overall: There were acute and convalescent COVID-19 samples, and they came from the United States, Italy and Spain. PBMCs, B-cell-depleted T cells, or T cells were the source of the cDNA or gDNA that made up the material.

The repertoire was sequenced with immunoSEQ multiplex PCR; TCRdb's copy has only in-frame clones and lacks some. The sample shows more than 150,000 clones, about three quarters of them seen only once. The CDR3 contains 14 residues. Germline loops: CDR1 SSHAT, CDR2 FNYEAQ (reference sequence). Remarks on this clone: Relative to the germline gene, one junction end is altered; a read error may explain this.

This clonotype was sampled from a woman of 80 years or more with active or convalescent COVID-19. The sequencing sample was made of peripheral blood. The chain has TRBV7-7 and TRBJ1-1, with D possibly matching TRBD1 (5 bases). The CDR3 nucleotides are TGTGCTAGCAGCCCAGTCGGGGGAGGGGCTGAAGCTTTCTTT. Residues: CASSPVGGGAEAFF.